This record covers a single TCR beta chain. Antigen specificity is unknown. The record originates from a study of cytomegalovirus exposure and HLA in healthy donors. General observations from the study: In a later analysis, V- and J-gene trimming of beta chains associated with a DCLRE1C missense variant, replicated independently. A previous analysis found most TCR beta V segments productive roughly 87% or roughly 30% of the time.

The V gene lost 1 base and the J gene lost 2 bases, with 11 bases spanning the gap. The CDR3 runs 14 residues. Germline V CDR1 and CDR2: GTSNPN, SVGIG (reference sequence). The PCR used 60 Vbeta and 13 Jbeta primers. The protocol was immunoSEQ multiplex PCR, while the TCRdb copy is restricted to in-frame clones and leaves out a portion. This table has roughly 200,000 clones, roughly 85% appearing once. This clonotype was obtained from a middle-aged woman in good health and CMV-seronegative. V and J are TRBV30 and TRBJ2-5, with a tentative D call TRBD1 (5 bases). Sequencing input: PBMCs. The CDR3 is CAWSGTPVQETQYF. The CDR3 nucleotides read TGTGCCTGGAGTGGGACACCCGTACAAGAGACCCAGTACTTC. The full variable domain, its missing parts supplied by reference TRBV30 and TRBJ2-5, is SQTIHQWPATLVQPVGSPLSLECTVEGTSNPNLYWYRQAAGRGLQLLFYSVGIGQISSEVPQNLSASRPQDRQFILSSKKLLLSDSGFYLCAWSGTPVQETQYFGPGTRLLVL.